The T cell receptor (beta chain) described here comes from a study of T cell repertoires in cytomegalovirus infection. Background on the study: From public TCR beta signatures came an indication of both CMV infection and matching HLA type. Regarding the study as a whole: Clonotype analysis showed dominance of the ex vivo response by HLA-C-restricted CMV-specific TCR beta clonotypes. Using cumulative public TCR beta family frequency, the authors identified those who carried CMV together with the relevant HLA.

This clonotype showed up many times. What it recognizes is unknown. V was pared by 1 base and J by 3 bases, with 10 bases between. Germline CDR1 is SQVTM and CDR2 is ANQGSEA. This CDR3 contains 13 residues. TCRdb reprocessed the reads with MiXCR, giving one entry per CDR3 protein. This sample carries 200,000 to 300,000 distinct CDR3 sequences, roughly 10% of them seen once, and the ten largest clones take approximately 16%. The clonotype originates from a human donor in good health (CMV status not recorded). Some clones in this sample may be carry-over from other donors' samples. The genes are TRBV29-1 and TRBJ2-7, with a possible D match to TRBD1 (5 bases). The material sequenced was PBMCs. CDR3 bases: TGCAGCGTTGAAGGCGCAGGGTACTACGAGCAGTACTTC. This sequence encodes CSVEGAGYYEQYF.